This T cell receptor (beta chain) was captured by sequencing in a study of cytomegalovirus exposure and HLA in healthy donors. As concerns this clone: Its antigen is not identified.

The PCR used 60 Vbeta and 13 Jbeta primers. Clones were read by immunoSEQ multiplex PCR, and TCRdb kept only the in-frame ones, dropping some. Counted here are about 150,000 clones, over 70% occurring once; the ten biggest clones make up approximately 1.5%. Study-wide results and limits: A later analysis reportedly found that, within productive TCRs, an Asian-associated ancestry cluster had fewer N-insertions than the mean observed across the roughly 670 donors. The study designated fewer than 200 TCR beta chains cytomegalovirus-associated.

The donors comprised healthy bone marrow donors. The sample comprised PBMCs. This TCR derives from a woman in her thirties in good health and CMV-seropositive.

The CDR3 sequence: CASSPPVGASSYNEQFF. The CDR3 nucleotides read TGTGCCAGCTCACCACCGGTGGGAGCAAGCTCCTACAATGAGCAGTTCTTC. This chain uses TRBV18 with TRBJ2-1, with D possibly being TRBD2 (5 bases). There are 17 residues in the CDR3. V was trimmed by 0 bases and J by 0 bases, leaving 12 bases between them. From germline, CDR1 is KGHSH and CDR2 LQKENI. Looking up the rest from reference TRBV18 and TRBJ2-1 gives the full variable domain: NAGVMQNPRHLVRRRGQEARLRCSPMKGHSHVYWYRQLPEEGLKFMVYLQKENIIDESGMPKERFSAEFPKEGPSILRIQQVVRGDSAAYFCASSPPVGASSYNEQFFGPGTRLTVL.